This TCR beta chain derives from a study of yellow fever vaccine responses in identical twins. In its sample, this clonotype was seen once. Germline V gene lookup returns CDR1 SGHKS and CDR2 YYEKEE (reference sequence). This CDR3 contains 15 residues. Trimming cost V 1 base and J 4 bases, with 11 bases left between them. TCRdb reanalysed the RT-PCR reads using MiXCR and keeps one entry per CDR3 protein. In the table there are some 23,000 distinct CDR3 sequences, 77% of which are singletons. Source: T cells from blood (PBMCs), unsorted or a sorted subset (not recorded which), taken before or after yellow fever vaccination (not recorded which). The TCR originated in a woman between 18 and 29 years old who received the yellow fever vaccine. J is TRBJ2-2 and V is TRBV5-5; D is unresolved. The CDR3: CASSLLGSLTGELFF. The CDR3 DNA reads as TGTGCCAGCAGCTTGCTAGGTAGTCTCACCGGGGAGCTGTTTTTT.